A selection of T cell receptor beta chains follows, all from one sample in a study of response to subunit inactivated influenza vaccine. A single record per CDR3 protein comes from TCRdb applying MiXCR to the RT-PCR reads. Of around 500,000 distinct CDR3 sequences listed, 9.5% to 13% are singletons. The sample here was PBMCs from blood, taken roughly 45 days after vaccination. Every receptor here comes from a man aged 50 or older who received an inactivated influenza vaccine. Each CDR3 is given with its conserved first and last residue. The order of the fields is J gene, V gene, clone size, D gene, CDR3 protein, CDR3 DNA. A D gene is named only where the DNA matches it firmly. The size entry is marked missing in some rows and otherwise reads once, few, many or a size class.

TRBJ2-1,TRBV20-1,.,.,CSAKSWGPSYNEQFF,TGCAGTGCCAAGAGTTGGGGTCCATCCTACAATGAGCAGTTCTTC
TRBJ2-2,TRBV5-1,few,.,CATRGRENTGELFF,TGCGCCACCCGTGGTAGGGAGAACACCGGGGAGCTGTTTTTT
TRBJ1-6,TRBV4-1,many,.,CASSQGINSPLHF,TGCGCCAGCAGCCAGGGAATAAATTCACCCCTCCACTTT
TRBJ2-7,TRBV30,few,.,CAWNRGRAINEQYF,TGTGCCTGGAATCGGGGCAGGGCTATCAACGAGCAGTACTTC
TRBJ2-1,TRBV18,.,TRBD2,CASSPLAGGTFNEQFF,TGTGCCAGCTCACCCCTAGCGGGGGGAACCTTTAATGAGCAGTTCTTC
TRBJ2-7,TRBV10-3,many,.,CAISAGTYEQYF,TGTGCCATCAGTGCAGGCACCTACGAGCAGTACTTC
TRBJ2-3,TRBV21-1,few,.,CASSTGGSTDTQYF,TGTGCCAGCAGCACCGGGGGATCCACAGATACGCAGTATTTT
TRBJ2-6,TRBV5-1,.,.,CASSRGPMVAGANVLTF,TGCGCCAGCAGTCGCGGACCTATGGTAGCTGGGGCCAACGTCCTGACTTTC
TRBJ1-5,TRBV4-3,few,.,CASSQDRSSQPQHF,TGCGCCAGCAGCCAAGATAGGAGTTCTCAGCCCCAGCATTTT
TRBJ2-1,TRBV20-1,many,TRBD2,CSAPGGTSYNEQFF,TGCAGTGCCCCCGGGGGGACCTCCTACAATGAGCAGTTCTTC
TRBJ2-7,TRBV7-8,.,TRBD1,CASSLAFRDRSYEQYF,TGTGCCAGCAGCTTGGCCTTCCGGGACAGGTCCTACGAGCAGTACTTC
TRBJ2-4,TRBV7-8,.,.,CASSFPTGTPGAKNIQYF,TGTGCCAGCAGCTTCCCAACCGGGACCCCCGGGGCCAAAAACATTCAGTACTTC
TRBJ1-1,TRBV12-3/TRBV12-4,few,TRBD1,CASSLVFVWLRTGDNMNTEAFF,TGTGCCAGCAGTTTAGTTTTCGTGTGGTTGAGGACAGGGGATAACATGAACACTGAAGCTTTCTTT
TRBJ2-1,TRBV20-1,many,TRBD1,CSARDGTVQILF,TGCAGTGCTAGAGACGGGACAGTTCAAATTCTCTTC
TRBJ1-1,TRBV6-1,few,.,CASSRLQSYAEAFF,TGTGCCAGCAGTCGACTCCAATCGTACGCTGAAGCTTTCTTT